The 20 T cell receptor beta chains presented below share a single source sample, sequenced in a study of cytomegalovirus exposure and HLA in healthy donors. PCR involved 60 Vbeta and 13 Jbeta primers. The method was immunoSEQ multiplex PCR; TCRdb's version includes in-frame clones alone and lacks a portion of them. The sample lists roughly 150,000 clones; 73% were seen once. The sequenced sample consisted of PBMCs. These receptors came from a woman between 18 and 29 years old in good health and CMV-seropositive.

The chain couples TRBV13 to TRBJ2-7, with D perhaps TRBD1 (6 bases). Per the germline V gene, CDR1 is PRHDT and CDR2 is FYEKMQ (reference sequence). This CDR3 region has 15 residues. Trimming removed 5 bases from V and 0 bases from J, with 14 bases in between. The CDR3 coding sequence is TGTGCCAGCAGCCCCAGGACAGAAAGCTCCTACGAGCAGTACTTC. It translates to CASSPRTESSYEQYF.

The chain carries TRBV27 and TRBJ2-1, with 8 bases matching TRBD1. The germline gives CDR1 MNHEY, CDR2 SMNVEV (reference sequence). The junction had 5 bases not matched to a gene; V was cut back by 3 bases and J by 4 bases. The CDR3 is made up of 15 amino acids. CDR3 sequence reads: CASSFSTGVYNEQFF. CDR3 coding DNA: TGTGCCAGCAGTTTTTCGACAGGGGTGTACAATGAGCAGTTCTTC.

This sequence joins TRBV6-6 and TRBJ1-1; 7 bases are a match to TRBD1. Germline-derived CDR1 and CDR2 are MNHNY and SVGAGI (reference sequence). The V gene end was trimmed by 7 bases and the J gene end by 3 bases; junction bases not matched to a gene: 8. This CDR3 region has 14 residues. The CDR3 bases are TGTGCCAGCACCCCTAGGACAGGCGACACTGAAGCTTTCTTT. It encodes CASTPRTGDTEAFF.

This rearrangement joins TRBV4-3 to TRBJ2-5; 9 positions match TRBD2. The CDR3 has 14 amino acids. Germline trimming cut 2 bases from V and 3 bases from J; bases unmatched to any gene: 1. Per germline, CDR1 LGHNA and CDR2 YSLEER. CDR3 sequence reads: CASSQRLAEETQYF. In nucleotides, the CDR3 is TGCGCCAGCAGCCAAAGACTAGCGGAAGAGACCCAGTACTTC.

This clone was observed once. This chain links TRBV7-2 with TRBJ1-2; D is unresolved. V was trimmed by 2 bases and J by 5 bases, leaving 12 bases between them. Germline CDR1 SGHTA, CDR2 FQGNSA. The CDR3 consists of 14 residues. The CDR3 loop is CASSLWVQDYGYTF. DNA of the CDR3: TGTGCCAGCAGCTTATGGGTCCAGGATTATGGCTACACCTTC.

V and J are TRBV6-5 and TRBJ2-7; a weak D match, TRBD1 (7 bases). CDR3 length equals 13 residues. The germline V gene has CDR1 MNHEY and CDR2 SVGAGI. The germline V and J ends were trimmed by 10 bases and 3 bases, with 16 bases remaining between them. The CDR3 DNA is TGTGCCAAAAACAGGGGACTTCGCTACGAGCAGTACTTC. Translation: CAKNRGLRYEQYF.

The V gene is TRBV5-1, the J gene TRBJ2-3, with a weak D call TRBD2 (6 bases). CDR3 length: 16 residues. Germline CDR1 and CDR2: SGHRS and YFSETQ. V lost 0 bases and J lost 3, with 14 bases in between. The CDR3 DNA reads TGCGCCAGCAGCTTGGCCACGGGGGTAAAGACAGATACGCAGTATTTT. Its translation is CASSLATGVKTDTQYF.

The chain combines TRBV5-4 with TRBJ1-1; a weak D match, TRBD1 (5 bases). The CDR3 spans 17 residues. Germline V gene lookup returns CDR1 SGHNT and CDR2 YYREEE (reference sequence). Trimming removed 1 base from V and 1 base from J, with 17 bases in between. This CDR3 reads CASSLTLPGTRNTEAFF. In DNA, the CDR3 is TGTGCCAGCAGCTTGACATTACCCGGGACTAGGAACACTGAAGCTTTCTTT.

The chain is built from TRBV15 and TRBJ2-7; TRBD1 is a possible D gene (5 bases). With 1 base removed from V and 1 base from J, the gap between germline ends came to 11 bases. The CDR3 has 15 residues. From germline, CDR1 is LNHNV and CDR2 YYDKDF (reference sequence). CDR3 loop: CATSRARGSSYEQYF. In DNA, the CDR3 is TGTGCCACCAGCAGAGCTAGGGGTTCGTCCTACGAGCAGTACTTC.

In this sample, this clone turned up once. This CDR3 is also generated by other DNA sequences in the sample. CDR3 nucleotides: TGTGCCAGCAGTGGCGAGACTAACACTGAAGCTTTCTTT. This sequence encodes CASSGETNTEAFF. V and J are TRBV2 and TRBJ1-1; no clear D. The V gene lost 4 bases and the J gene lost 2 bases, with 8 bases spanning the gap. Germline V gives CDR1 SNHLY, CDR2 FYNNEI. The CDR3 is 13 residues long.

The CDR3 region is CASSYQNVREQYF. The CDR3 nucleotides are TGTGCCAGCAGTTACCAAAACGTTCGCGAGCAGTACTTC. The J gene is TRBJ2-5, the V gene TRBV6-5; D not certain. The J call may be mistaken, given a closer DNA end match to TRBJ2-7. This CDR3 is built from 13 residues. Looked up from germline, CDR1 is MNHEY and CDR2 is SVGAGI.

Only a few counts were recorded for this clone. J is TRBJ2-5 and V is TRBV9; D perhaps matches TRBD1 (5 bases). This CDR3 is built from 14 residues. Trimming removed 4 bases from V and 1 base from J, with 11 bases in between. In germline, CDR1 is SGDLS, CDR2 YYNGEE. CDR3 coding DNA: TGTGCCAGCAGCTCAGAAGGGGTCCAAGAGACCCAGTACTTC. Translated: CASSSEGVQETQYF.

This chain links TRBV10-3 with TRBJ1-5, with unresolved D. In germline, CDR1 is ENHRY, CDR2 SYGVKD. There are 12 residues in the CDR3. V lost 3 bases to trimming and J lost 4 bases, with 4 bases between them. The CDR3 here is CAISETNQPQHF. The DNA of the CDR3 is TGTGCCATCAGTGAAACAAATCAGCCCCAGCATTTT.

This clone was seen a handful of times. The CDR3 nucleotides read TGTGCCAGCAGATCCTACCCCCATGAGCAGTTCTTC. It translates to CASRSYPHEQFF. The chain carries TRBV11-2 and TRBJ2-1; D is unclear. The V and J ends lost 6 bases and 8 bases respectively, with 11 bases between them. CDR3 size: 12 residues. The germline V gene has CDR1 SGHAT and CDR2 FQNNGV.

This chain's CDR3 is CAWSLTGFLAKNIQYF. DNA for the CDR3: TGTGCCTGGAGTCTTACAGGTTTTCTAGCCAAAAACATTCAGTACTTC. J is TRBJ2-4 and V is TRBV30, with D maybe TRBD1 (5 bases). V was trimmed by 2 bases and J by 0 bases, leaving 14 bases between them. The germline gives CDR1 GTSNPN, CDR2 SVGIG (reference sequence). The CDR3 is 16 amino acids.

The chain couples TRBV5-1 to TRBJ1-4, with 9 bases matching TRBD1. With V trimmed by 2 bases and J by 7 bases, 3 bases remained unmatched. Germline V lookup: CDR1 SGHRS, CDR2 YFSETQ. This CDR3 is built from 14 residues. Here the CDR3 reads CASSLQGAREKLFF. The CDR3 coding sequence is TGCGCCAGCAGCTTACAGGGGGCGCGTGAAAAACTGTTTTTT.

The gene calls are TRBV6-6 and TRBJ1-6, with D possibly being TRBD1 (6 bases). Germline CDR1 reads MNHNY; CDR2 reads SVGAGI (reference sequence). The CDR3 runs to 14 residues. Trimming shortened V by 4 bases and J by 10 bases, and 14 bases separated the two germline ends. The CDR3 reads CASSLQGQDSPLHF. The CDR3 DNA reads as TGTGCCAGCAGTTTACAGGGACAAGACTCACCCCTCCACTTT.

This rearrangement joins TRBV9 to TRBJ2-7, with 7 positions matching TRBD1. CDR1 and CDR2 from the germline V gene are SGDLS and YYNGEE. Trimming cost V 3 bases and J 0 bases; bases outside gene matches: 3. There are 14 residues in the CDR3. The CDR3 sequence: CASSARQGSYEQYF. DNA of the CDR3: TGTGCCAGCAGCGCACGACAGGGCTCCTACGAGCAGTACTTC.

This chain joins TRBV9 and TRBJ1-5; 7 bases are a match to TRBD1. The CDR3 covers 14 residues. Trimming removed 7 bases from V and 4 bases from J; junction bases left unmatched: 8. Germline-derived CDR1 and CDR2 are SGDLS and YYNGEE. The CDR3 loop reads CASGGQVPNQPQHF. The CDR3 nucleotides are TGTGCCAGCGGCGGACAGGTGCCGAATCAGCCCCAGCATTTT.

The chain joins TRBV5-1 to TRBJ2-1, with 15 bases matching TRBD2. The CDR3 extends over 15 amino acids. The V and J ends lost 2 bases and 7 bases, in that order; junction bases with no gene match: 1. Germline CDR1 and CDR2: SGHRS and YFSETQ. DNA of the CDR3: TGCGCCAGCAGCTTTGGACTAGCGGGGGGGAATGAGCAGTTCTTC. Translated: CASSFGLAGGNEQFF.